Shown below are 24 T cell receptor beta chains from a single sample sequenced in a study of blood T cell repertoires in COVID-19. The method was immunoSEQ multiplex PCR; TCRdb's version includes in-frame clones alone and lacks a portion of them. The repertoire holds some 70,000 clones, with 70% to 90% as singletons. Sample: peripheral blood. The receptors here all came from a woman older than 75 with active COVID-19.

The rearrangement links TRBV5-4 to TRBJ2-7, with D possibly being TRBD2 (6 bases). Per the germline V gene, CDR1 is SGHNT and CDR2 is YYREEE (reference sequence). Trimming cost V 2 bases and J 7 bases, with 19 bases left between them. The length of the CDR3 is 15 residues. CDR3: CASSFREFSREEQYF. DNA of the CDR3: TGTGCCAGCAGCTTTAGGGAGTTCTCCCGGGAGGAGCAGTACTTC.

The chain recombines TRBV6-6 with TRBJ2-7; TRBD2 agrees at 15 bases. Germline CDR1 reads MNHNY; CDR2 reads SVGAGI (reference sequence). This CDR3 spans 15 amino acids. Trimming took 6 bases from V and 5 from J; bases not matched to a gene: 5. In nucleotides, the CDR3 is TGTGCCAGCAGAGGGACTAGCGGGAGGAACGACGAGCAGTACTTC. This encodes CASRGTSGRNDEQYF.

The chain employs TRBV6-2 or TRBV6-3 and TRBJ2-1; 11 bases line up with TRBD2. The germline gives CDR1 MNHEY, CDR2 SVGEGT. The CDR3 has 15 residues. The trim removed 5 bases at V and 9 bases at J, leaving 9 bases unmatched. The CDR3 region has the DNA TGTGCCAGCAGTCGACCGGGACTAGCGGCTAGTGAGCAGTTCTTC. Protein: CASSRPGLAASEQFF.

The genes are TRBV29-1 and TRBJ1-2, with a possible D match to TRBD1 (5 bases). The CDR3 extends over 13 amino acids. V was clipped by 0 bases and J by 2 bases, with 7 bases between them. Germline loops: CDR1 SQVTM, CDR2 ANQGSEA. CDR3 DNA: TGCAGCGTTGAAGAGGGGGGAAACTATGGCTACACCTTC. It is translated as CSVEEGGNYGYTF.

V is TRBV2 and J is TRBJ1-2; 7 nucleotides match TRBD1. The length of the CDR3 is 14 residues. With 5 bases clipped from V and 8 bases from J, the junction kept 11 bases outside the gene matches. Germline V gene data show CDR1 as SNHLY and CDR2 as FYNNEI. CDR3 loop: CASSIIQGVVGYTF. CDR3 bases: TGTGCCAGCAGTATTATCCAGGGGGTGGTCGGCTACACCTTC.

This clone has a handful of counts. The V gene is TRBV5-4, the J gene TRBJ1-2, with D possibly matching TRBD1 (6 bases). The CDR3 consists of 14 residues. V lost 0 bases and J 5 bases, leaving 11 bases between the germline ends. Germline values: CDR1 SGHNT, CDR2 YYREEE (reference sequence). The CDR3 coding sequence is TGTGCCAGCAGCTTGGACAGGGAATTTTATGGCTACACCTTC. Translating it yields CASSLDREFYGYTF.

The J gene is TRBJ1-1, the V gene TRBV19; D gene ambiguous. The CDR3 loop spans 16 amino acids. CDR1 and CDR2 from the germline V gene are LNHDA and SQIVND (reference sequence). The germline V and J ends were trimmed by 0 bases and 1 base, with 12 bases remaining between them. The CDR3 DNA reads TGTGCCAGTAGTATAGATTCGGCGGGGTGGAACACTGAAGCTTTCTTT. It codes for CASSIDSAGWNTEAFF.

In its sample, this clone was seen once. V gene TRBV5-6 combines with J gene TRBJ2-3; TRBD1 agrees at 8 bases. Germline V lookup: CDR1 SGHDT, CDR2 YYEEEE. This CDR3 comprises 16 residues. V lost 1 base to trimming and J lost 3 bases; unmatched junction nucleotides: 7. The CDR3 spells CASSLPGGAVTDTQYF. As DNA, the CDR3 is TGTGCCAGCAGCTTGCCAGGGGGCGCGGTGACAGATACGCAGTATTTT.

The V and J genes are TRBV7-2 and TRBJ2-1, with TRBD2 matching over 12 bases. Germline CDR1 and CDR2: SGHTA and FQGNSA. The CDR3 consists of 13 residues. The V and J ends lost 2 bases and 15 bases, in that order; junction bases with no gene match: 5. CDR3 protein: CASSLSLAGGPFF. The CDR3 DNA is TGTGCCAGCAGCTTATCCCTAGCGGGAGGGCCGTTCTTC.

The chain uses TRBV19 and TRBJ2-2; 9 positions agree with TRBD2. CDR3 length: 14 amino acids. Per the germline V gene, CDR1 is LNHDA and CDR2 is SQIVND (reference sequence). Trimming removed 6 bases from V and 5 bases from J; junction bases left unmatched: 4. CDR3 sequence (DNA): TGTGCCAGTAGGCGTAGCGGGAGTACCGGGGAGCTGTTTTTT. Amino acid sequence: CASRRSGSTGELFF.

This clone was observed once. The V call is TRBV12-3 or TRBV12-4, the J call TRBJ2-5; D gene uncertain. V was pared by 3 bases and J by 4 bases, with 9 bases between. CDR3 size: 13 residues. CDR3 coding DNA: TGTGCCAGCAGTTTTGGTACTGGAGAGACCCAGTACTTC. Residues: CASSFGTGETQYF.

The gene calls are TRBV18 and TRBJ2-2; D is undetermined. V was shortened by 4 bases and J by 7 bases, with 19 bases between the two germline ends. This CDR3 spans 16 amino acids. Germline CDR1 KGHSH, CDR2 LQKENI. CDR3 region: CASSLHGPPGGGELFF. Written as DNA, the CDR3 is TGTGCCAGCTCACTCCACGGCCCCCCTGGCGGCGGGGAGCTGTTTTTT.

This clone was seen just once. The V call is TRBV6-5, the J call TRBJ2-7, with 7 bases aligning to TRBD1. This CDR3 comprises 15 residues. J gave up 3 bases and V 0 bases, and 5 bases lay outside the gene matches. Germline values: CDR1 MNHEY, CDR2 SVGAGI. In DNA form, the CDR3 reads TGTGCCAGCAGTTACTCGGGGACAGACTTCTACGAGCAGTACTTC. Translated, it gives CASSYSGTDFYEQYF.

The rearrangement joins TRBV12-3 or TRBV12-4 to TRBJ1-2, with D perhaps matching TRBD1 (6 bases). V shed 1 base and J shed 6 bases, with 9 bases lying between them. The CDR3 extends over 13 amino acids. In DNA, the CDR3 is TGTGCCAGCAGTTTAGGCTCAGGGGATGGCTACACCTTC. Translated, it gives CASSLGSGDGYTF.

V usage is TRBV2 and J usage is TRBJ2-2, with a possible D match to TRBD1 (6 bases). Germline assignment: CDR1 SNHLY and CDR2 FYNNEI. CDR3 length: 13 residues. The V and J ends lost 6 bases and 7 bases respectively, with 12 bases between them. The CDR3 loop reads CASRDTGFGELFF. CDR3 nucleotide sequence: TGTGCCAGCAGAGACACAGGGTTCGGGGAGCTGTTTTTT.

The V and J genes are TRBV19 and TRBJ2-3; no firm D call. This CDR3 has 15 residues. Trimming shortened V by 5 bases and J by 0 bases, and 12 bases separated the two germline ends. From germline, CDR1 is LNHDA and CDR2 SQIVND (reference sequence). This CDR3 is CASSVTGVSTDTQYF. CDR3 coding DNA: TGTGCCAGTAGTGTAACGGGTGTTAGCACAGATACGCAGTATTTT.

The V call is TRBV5-4, the J call TRBJ2-1; 11 nucleotides match TRBD2. CDR3 length equals 16 residues. CDR1 is SGHNT and CDR2 is YYREEE in the germline V gene (reference sequence). After removal of 2 bases from V and 9 bases from J, the junction contained 10 bases not matched to a gene. The CDR3 region has the DNA TGTGCCAGCAGCTTTAGGGCTAGCGGGAGGCGGGGTGAGCAGTTCTTC. It is translated as CASSFRASGRRGEQFF. Together with reference TRBV5-4 and TRBJ2-1, the CDR3 gives the full variable domain: ETGVTQSPTHLIKTRGQQVTLRCSSQSGHNTVSWYQQALGQGPQFIFQYYREEENGRGNFPPRFSGLQFPNYSSELNVNALELDDSALYLCASSFRASGRRGEQFFGPGTRLTVL.

V gene TRBV12-3 or TRBV12-4 combines with J gene TRBJ1-1; no definite D call. Trimming pared 4 bases from V and 3 bases from J, leaving 9 bases between. The length of the CDR3 is 13 residues. DNA for the CDR3: TGTGCCAGCAGTTCCGCCGGGGACACTGAAGCTTTCTTT. This gives the protein CASSSAGDTEAFF.

V is TRBV6-5 and J is TRBJ2-5; 7 bases fit TRBD1. This CDR3 contains 15 residues. V was clipped by 2 bases and J by 1 base; unmatched bases: 4. Germline lookup yields CDR1 MNHEY and CDR2 SVGAGI. For the CDR3, the DNA is TGTGCCAGCAGTTACGGGACAGTAGGCCAAGAGACCCAGTACTTC. This codes for CASSYGTVGQETQYF.

The V gene is TRBV7-2, the J gene TRBJ2-7; 14 positions agree with TRBD2. There are 15 residues in the CDR3. In germline, CDR1 is SGHTA, CDR2 FQGNSA. V shed 6 bases, J shed 7 bases, and the junction held 8 bases outside the gene matches. The CDR3 nucleotides read TGTGCCAGCAGGAGGGGACTAGCGGGAGTTTGGGAGCAGTACTTC. Translation: CASRRGLAGVWEQYF.

This clone appeared once. The chain joins TRBV19 to TRBJ2-2; D gene uncertain. Germline V gives CDR1 LNHDA, CDR2 SQIVND (reference sequence). The CDR3 contains 14 residues. Trimming left V 7 bases short and J 2 bases short, with 11 bases between. This CDR3 is CASMVNLNTGELFF. CDR3 DNA: TGTGCCAGTATGGTCAACTTAAACACCGGGGAGCTGTTTTTT.

This chain links TRBV28 with TRBJ1-2; D call uncertain. Germline V CDR1 and CDR2: MDHEN, SYDVKM. V lost 7 bases to trimming and J lost 2 bases, with 8 bases between them. This CDR3 spans 12 amino acids. CDR3 nucleotide sequence: TGTGCCAGCATATCAGGAAACTATGGCTACACCTTC. It yields the protein CASISGNYGYTF.

The V and J genes are TRBV6-6 and TRBJ1-1; D unclear. The CDR3 is 16 residues long. V gave up 5 bases and J gave up 2 bases, with 18 bases separating them. Germline V gives CDR1 MNHNY, CDR2 SVGAGI (reference sequence). The CDR3: CASSPPVGAGNTEAFF. CDR3 coding DNA: TGTGCCAGCAGTCCCCCCGTGGGAGCGGGAAACACTGAAGCTTTCTTT.

The rearrangement uses TRBV25-1 and TRBJ2-1, with 11 bases fitting TRBD2. J was trimmed by 3 bases and V by 1 base; bases with no gene match: 2. CDR1 MGHDK and CDR2 SYGVNS come from the germline V gene. This CDR3 has 16 residues. In nucleotides, the CDR3 is TGTGCCAGCAGTGAATCCGGGACTAGCGGCTACAATGAGCAGTTCTTC. It is translated as CASSESGTSGYNEQFF.